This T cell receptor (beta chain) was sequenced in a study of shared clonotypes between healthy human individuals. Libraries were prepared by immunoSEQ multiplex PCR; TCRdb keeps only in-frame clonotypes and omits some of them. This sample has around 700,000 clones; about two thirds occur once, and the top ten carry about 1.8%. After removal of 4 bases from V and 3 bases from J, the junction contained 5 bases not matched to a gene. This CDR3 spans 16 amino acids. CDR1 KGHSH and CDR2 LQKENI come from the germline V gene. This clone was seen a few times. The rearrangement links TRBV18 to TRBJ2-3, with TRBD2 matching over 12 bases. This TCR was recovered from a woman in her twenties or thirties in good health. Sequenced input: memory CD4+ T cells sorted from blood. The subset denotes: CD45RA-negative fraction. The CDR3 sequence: CASSRQTSGGTDTQYF. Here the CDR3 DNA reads TGTGCCAGCTCACGGCAGACTAGCGGGGGAACAGATACGCAGTATTTT.